These 30 T cell receptor beta chains share one sample of origin, sequenced in a study of human thymus T cells. Assay used: immunoSEQ multiplex PCR; TCRdb lists only in-frame clones, some missing. The repertoire holds roughly 120,000 clones, with around 95% as singletons. The thymus tissue came from resections taken during corrective heart surgery. Material: thymus tissue. These receptors all come from a boy under two years old with a congenital heart defect but otherwise immunologically healthy.

The J gene is TRBJ2-1, the V gene TRBV11-3, with 14 positions matching TRBD2. V was pared by 6 bases and J by 2 bases, with 9 bases of the junction left unmatched. The CDR3 is 18 residues long. CDR1 SGHNT and CDR2 YENEEA come from the germline V gene. CDR3 nucleotide sequence: TGTGCCAGCAGAAACCCGGGACTAGCGGGGGATACCTACAATGAGCAGTTCTTC. Translation gives CASRNPGLAGDTYNEQFF.

The chain carries TRBV7-9 and TRBJ2-3; D gene unclear. The CDR3 is 16 residues long. Germline values: CDR1 SEHNR, CDR2 FQNEAQ (reference sequence). The V gene lost 5 bases and the J gene lost 5 bases, with 20 bases spanning the gap. The CDR3 coding sequence is TGTGCCAGCAGCCCTGGGCGGCTAGGCAGGCAAGATACGCAGTATTTT. It specifies CASSPGRLGRQDTQYF.

The V and J genes are TRBV5-6 and TRBJ1-6, with D tentatively TRBD1 (5 bases). V lost 0 bases and J lost 8, with 9 bases in between. Germline lookup yields CDR1 SGHDT and CDR2 YYEEEE. CDR3 length: 14 amino acids. CDR3 nucleotide sequence: TGTGCCAGCAGCTTGGCCAGGGCAGATTCACCCCTCCACTTT. This gives the protein CASSLARADSPLHF.

This clone was seen a few times. V and J are TRBV13 and TRBJ2-2; possibly TRBD1 or TRBD2 for D (6 bases each). V was shortened by 0 bases and J by 2 bases, with 7 bases between the two germline ends. Germline loops: CDR1 PRHDT, CDR2 FYEKMQ (reference sequence). This CDR3 spans 15 amino acids. The chain's CDR3 is CASSLGGGNTGELFF. DNA of the CDR3: TGTGCCAGCAGCTTAGGCGGGGGCAACACCGGGGAGCTGTTTTTT.

This chain connects TRBV9 to TRBJ2-1, with 8 bases that match TRBD2. CDR1 is SGDLS, CDR2 YYNGEE, per germline. The CDR3 has 23 residues. Losses at the gene ends were 0 bases for V and 0 bases for J; bases not matched to a gene: 23. The CDR3 region is CASSVGLAGGAPPEPYSYNEQFF. The CDR3, as DNA: TGTGCCAGCAGCGTAGGGTTAGCCGGGGGGGCCCCCCCCGAACCCTACTCCTACAATGAGCAGTTCTTC.

The rearrangement links TRBV27 to TRBJ2-7; D is undetermined. Germline values: CDR1 MNHEY, CDR2 SMNVEV (reference sequence). This CDR3 comprises 13 residues. V gave up 7 bases and J gave up 2 bases, with 12 bases separating them. DNA of the CDR3: TGTGCCAGCACCTCGAATCCTCCCTACGAGCAGTACTTC. Its protein is CASTSNPPYEQYF.

This rearrangement joins TRBV9 to TRBJ1-2; 9 bases line up with TRBD1. CDR1 SGDLS and CDR2 YYNGEE come from the germline V gene. With V trimmed by 4 bases and J by 4 bases, 5 bases remained unmatched. The CDR3 spans 14 residues. The CDR3, as DNA: TGTGCCAGCAGCACAGGGGGCTTTTCCTATGGCTACACCTTC. Protein product: CASSTGGFSYGYTF.

The genes are TRBV27 and TRBJ2-1, with unresolved D. CDR3 length equals 16 residues. V gave up 6 bases and J gave up 7 bases, with 22 bases separating them. Germline loops: CDR1 MNHEY, CDR2 SMNVEV (reference sequence). Here the CDR3 DNA reads TGTGCCAGCAGGAGAGTACAGAAAAACAAGGTGAATGAGCAGTTCTTC. It encodes CASRRVQKNKVNEQFF.

The genes are TRBV5-4 and TRBJ2-5, with TRBD1 identical over 7 bases. This CDR3 comprises 12 residues. With V trimmed by 5 bases and J by 5 bases, 3 bases remained unmatched. The germline gives CDR1 SGHNT, CDR2 YYREEE (reference sequence). CDR3: CASRKDRETQYF. As DNA, the CDR3 is TGTGCCAGCAGGAAGGACAGGGAGACCCAGTACTTC.

The chain couples TRBV27 to TRBJ1-1; D is unclear. From germline, CDR1 is MNHEY and CDR2 SMNVEV (reference sequence). V gave up 3 bases and J gave up 1 base, with 15 bases separating them. The CDR3 covers 16 residues. CDR3 in amino acids: CASSLGPGVWNTEAFF. The CDR3 DNA is TGTGCCAGCAGTTTGGGCCCCGGGGTATGGAACACTGAAGCTTTCTTT.

J is TRBJ1-2 and V is TRBV30, with D unclear. V was trimmed by 1 base and J by 4 bases, leaving 7 bases between them. Germline V gives CDR1 GTSNPN, CDR2 SVGIG (reference sequence). This CDR3 comprises 12 residues. In DNA, the CDR3 is TGTGCCTGGAGTGCCTACCTCTATGGCTACACCTTC. Its protein product is CAWSAYLYGYTF.

The J gene is TRBJ2-3, the V gene TRBV4-3; weak D call: TRBD1 (5 bases). V shed 5 bases and J shed 0 bases, with 18 bases lying between them. The CDR3 sequence is 17 residues long. Germline-derived CDR1 and CDR2 are LGHNA and YSLEER. The CDR3 region has the DNA TGCGCCAGCAGCGAAAAAGGGGTCGGGTATAGCACAGATACGCAGTATTTT. Protein: CASSEKGVGYSTDTQYF.

V gene TRBV4-2 combines with J gene TRBJ2-3; TRBD2 agrees at 10 bases. V lost 4 bases and J lost 1; bases outside the gene matches: 11. The CDR3 is 18 residues long. Germline V gene data show CDR1 as LGHNA and CDR2 as YNFKEQ. CDR3 region: CASSPEAGGPWGTDTQYF. The DNA of the CDR3 is TGTGCCAGCAGCCCAGAAGCGGGGGGGCCTTGGGGCACAGATACGCAGTATTTT.

This chain connects TRBV4-3 to TRBJ1-1; D gene uncertain. The V end was cut by 0 bases, the J end by 1 base, with 6 bases between. Germline CDR1 reads LGHNA; CDR2 reads YSLEER. This CDR3 comprises 14 residues. DNA of the CDR3: TGCGCCAGCAGCCAAGAGCGGTGGAACACTGAAGCTTTCTTT. Translating gives CASSQERWNTEAFF.

The chain employs TRBV5-6 and TRBJ2-7; D uncertain. Germline CDR1 and CDR2: SGHDT and YYEEEE. This CDR3 is built from 16 residues. The V and J ends lost 3 bases and 1 base respectively, with 17 bases between them. The CDR3 loop reads CASSSLQLVFSYEQYF. In nucleotides, the CDR3 is TGTGCCAGCAGCTCCTTGCAGCTAGTCTTTTCCTACGAGCAGTACTTC. Using reference TRBV5-6 and TRBJ2-7 for the parts outside the CDR3, the full variable domain is DAGVTQSPTHLIKTRGQQVTLRCSPKSGHDTVSWYQQALGQGPQFIFQYYEEEERQRGNFPDRFSGHQFPNYSSELNVNALLLGDSALYLCASSSLQLVFSYEQYFGPGTRLTVT.

The gene calls are TRBV4-3 and TRBJ1-5; D not certain. The CDR3 spans 17 residues. From germline, CDR1 is LGHNA and CDR2 YSLEER. V shed 0 bases and J shed 1 base, with 13 bases lying between them. The CDR3 loop reads CASSQDRVGSSNQPQHF. CDR3 coding DNA: TGCGCCAGCAGCCAAGATAGGGTCGGCAGCAGCAATCAGCCCCAGCATTTT.

V is TRBV27 and J is TRBJ2-1; tentative D call: TRBD2 (7 bases). Germline V CDR1 and CDR2: MNHEY, SMNVEV (reference sequence). The ends were cut back, 5 bases at V and 9 bases at J, with 14 bases in the middle. This CDR3 comprises 13 residues. The CDR3 DNA sequence: TGTGCCAGCAGTCGGGGGGCCGAGGGTGAGCAGTTCTTC. The encoded protein is CASSRGAEGEQFF.

This clone was found once. This chain connects TRBV5-4 to TRBJ1-2, with D hard to call. The CDR3 totals 15 residues. The V end lost 0 bases, the J end lost 0 bases, and 9 bases lay between the germline ends. Germline CDR1 reads SGHNT; CDR2 reads YYREEE (reference sequence). CDR3 DNA sequence: TGTGCCAGCAGCTTGGAAAAGGCCTCTAACTATGGCTACACCTTC. It specifies CASSLEKASNYGYTF.

The chain couples TRBV21-1 to TRBJ2-1; the D call of TRBD2 is as the table states it, not checked on the DNA. TRBV21-1 is designated a pseudogene. The CDR3 length is 17 residues. The CDR3 loop is CASSNPSGRGAYNEQFF. DNA for the CDR3: TGTGCCAGCAGCAACCCTAGCGGGCGGGGGGCTTACAATGAGCAGTTCTTC.

This chain uses TRBV9 with TRBJ1-2, with TRBD1 identical over 10 bases. Trimming removed 3 bases from V and 10 bases from J; junction bases left unmatched: 12. There are 15 residues in the CDR3. Germline V gives CDR1 SGDLS, CDR2 YYNGEE. This CDR3 reads CASSDGWDRGVVYTF. Here the CDR3 DNA reads TGTGCCAGCAGCGATGGCTGGGACAGGGGCGTTGTCTACACCTTC.

The rearrangement links TRBV10-3 to TRBJ1-3, with D unresolved. CDR1 and CDR2 from the germline V gene are ENHRY and SYGVKD. The CDR3 sequence is 15 residues long. V lost 4 bases to trimming and J lost 0 bases, with 10 bases between them. CDR3 nucleotides: TGTGCCATCAGTGGGCAGGCCCTCTCTGGAAACACCATATATTTT. This translates into CAISGQALSGNTIYF.

V gene TRBV20-1 combines with J gene TRBJ2-7; TRBD1 matches at 8 bases. With 6 bases clipped from V and 6 bases from J, the junction kept 4 bases outside the gene matches. Germline values: CDR1 DFQATT, CDR2 SNEGSKA (reference sequence). The CDR3 sequence is 11 residues long. The CDR3, as DNA: TGCAGTGCCCCCGACAGGGGCGAGCAGTACTTC. Translating gives CSAPDRGEQYF.

The chain is built from TRBV4-1 and TRBJ2-2, with a tentative D call TRBD1 (6 bases). V lost 0 bases to trimming and J lost 2 bases, with 22 bases between them. The germline gives CDR1 MGHRA, CDR2 YSYEKL. The CDR3 spans 20 residues. The CDR3 loop is CASSQDPPTGSPENTGELFF. CDR3 DNA sequence: TGCGCCAGCAGCCAAGATCCCCCGACAGGCTCTCCTGAAAACACCGGGGAGCTGTTTTTT.

This sequence joins TRBV29-1 and TRBJ2-7; D might be TRBD1 (6 bases). The V gene lost 4 bases and the J gene lost 0 bases, with 16 bases spanning the gap. This CDR3 has 15 amino acids. Germline lookup yields CDR1 SQVTM and CDR2 ANQGSEA. The CDR3 sequence: CSVVVGGQSSYEQYF. CDR3 bases: TGCAGCGTTGTAGTCGGCGGACAGAGCTCCTACGAGCAGTACTTC.

This clone has only one observation. The chain recombines TRBV7-2 with TRBJ2-5; 8 bases are shared with TRBD2. V lost 3 bases, J lost 4 bases, and 16 bases stayed unmatched. There are 18 residues in the CDR3. Germline CDR1 reads SGHTA; CDR2 reads FQGNSA. The CDR3 is CASSFTPRTSWFGETQYF. The DNA for the CDR3 is TGTGCCAGCAGCTTCACACCACGGACTAGCTGGTTCGGAGAGACCCAGTACTTC.

The J gene is TRBJ2-3, the V gene TRBV7-9; 8 bases are a match to TRBD2. The ends lost 3 bases at V and 3 bases at J; junction bases unmatched: 2. Germline CDR1 reads SEHNR; CDR2 reads FQNEAQ (reference sequence). CDR3 length equals 14 residues. The CDR3 DNA sequence: TGTGCCAGCAGCTTCAGCGGGGGAACAGATACGCAGTATTTT. This translates into CASSFSGGTDTQYF.

The gene calls are TRBV6-1 and TRBJ2-7; D not resolved. The length of the CDR3 is 12 residues. V was clipped by 6 bases and J by 5 bases, with 11 bases between them. Germline V gene sequence: CDR1 MNHNS, CDR2 SASEGT. CDR3 residues: CASSVPGHEQYF. The CDR3 coding sequence is TGTGCCAGCAGCGTACCGGGTCACGAGCAGTACTTC.

CDR3 protein: CASSPRGGTDTQYF. The CDR3 DNA reads as TGTGCCAGCAGCCCCCGCGGCGGCACAGATACGCAGTATTTT. The chain couples TRBV11-3 to TRBJ2-3; unclear D gene. V dropped 5 bases and J dropped 1 base, with 10 bases sitting between them. This CDR3 has 14 amino acids. CDR1 and CDR2 from the germline V gene are SGHNT and YENEEA.

As concerns this clone: One end of the junction does not line up with germline, which may come from a read error. This chain connects TRBV6-1 to TRBJ1-2; tentatively, D is TRBD1 (5 bases). Per germline, CDR1 MNHNS and CDR2 SASEGT. This CDR3 has 13 amino acids. In DNA, the CDR3 is TGTGCCGGCAGGGACGGTCCTAACTATGGCTACACCTTC. It is translated as CAGRDGPNYGYTF.

The chain uses TRBV4-1 and TRBJ1-1; possible D gene TRBD1, 6 bases. The ends were cut back, 0 bases at V and 5 bases at J, with 13 bases in the middle. This CDR3 is built from 15 residues. The germline V gene encodes CDR1 MGHRA and CDR2 YSYEKL. The CDR3 reads CASSQDPGAGTEAFF. The CDR3 DNA reads as TGCGCCAGCAGCCAAGATCCGGGGGCCGGGACTGAAGCTTTCTTT.